This T cell receptor (beta chain) stems from a study of blood T cells in healthy people across ages. Overall study results and limits: Long-lived donors carried more naive CD4+ cells and greater diversity than aged donors. As naive T cell percentage varied, TCR beta diversity correlated strongly with it. Shifts in expanded clonotypes may have been confounded by donor CMV status, which was unknown.

Through a sample-barcoded 5' primer and a J-beta primer mix, a second PCR was run for roughly 6 to 12 cycles. TCRdb redid the calling of the 5' RACE reads with MiXCR, one entry per CDR3 protein. The repertoire holds 850,000 to 950,000 distinct CDR3 sequences, with 25% to 35% as singletons. The table lists this clonotype with a few counts. No antigen is known for it. The V end lost 3 bases, the J end lost 0 bases, and 14 bases lay between the germline ends. Germline V gives CDR1 SEHNR, CDR2 FQNEAQ (reference sequence). CDR3 length: 16 amino acids. Sequenced input: blood. The receptor was derived from a woman at least 80 years old in good health. V and J are TRBV7-9 and TRBJ1-1; D gene uncertain. CDR3 nucleotides: TGTGCCAGCAGCTTCAAGGAAATCCGTCTGAACACTGAAGCTTTCTTT. This translates into CASSFKEIRLNTEAFF.